A selection of T cell receptor beta chains follows, all from one sample in a study of long-term antiretroviral therapy in people with HIV. Repertoires were generated with immunoSEQ multiplex PCR, while TCRdb's copy carries only in-frame clones and drops some. The top ten clones hold 6% to 8% of a sample with 20,000 to 25,000 clones, 65% to 85% of them seen once. This specimen consisted of unsorted PBMCs, obtained 1.5 years after starting antiretroviral therapy. These receptor sequences come from a man aged 25-40 years with HIV. Each CDR3 is given without its conserved first and last residue. The D gene is left open where the match is weak. A clone size is listed for some rows: how often the clone was seen (once, few, many), or a class if it is expanded.

. TRBD1 TRBV28 ASGIYRGQARNSNQPQH
. . TRBV19 ASSSSGNTEAF
. TRBD1 TRBV25-1 ASSEWGQNTDTQY
. TRBD2 TRBV30 AWATSGGRLDTQY
. TRBD1 TRBV5-1 ASSLGQAFEQY
. TRBD1 TRBV7-9 ASSRDSWTDTQY
. TRBD2 TRBV7-9 ASSPPSGGAVNEQF
. . TRBV30 AWSRDTQY
. TRBD2 TRBV5-4 ASSPGTSGSGTDTQY
. . TRBV5-1 ASSLSGEAF
. TRBD2 TRBV7-9 ASSLASGVGLVPHNEQF
. TRBD2 TRBV19 ASGASGGAVNEQF
. . TRBV27 ASSTSAGLSSTDTQY
. . TRBV5-4 ASSSTGTDTQY
few . TRBV7-2 ASSLDDAGETYEQY
once . TRBV11-3 ASSFGGSSYNEQF
. . TRBV4-1 ASSQEGRQNSYEQY
. TRBD2 TRBV5-4 ASSSLAGGNTGELF
. . TRBV6-6 ASSFDRSYEQY
few . TRBV7-2 ASSLPVSGYGYT
. . TRBV6-5 ASKGAGELF
. TRBD1 TRBV4-3 ASSHSDRGRTEAF
. . TRBV4-3 ASSQEEGGGEKLF
. . TRBV19 ASSRIPYSNQPQH
. . TRBV6-5 ASSYLFRDETQY
. . TRBV4-2 ASSPPGGNTEAF
. . TRBV7-6 ASSRTTGYGYT
. . TRBV10-2 ASRVTANTEAF
. TRBD2 TRBV14 ASSYGLAGGLTDTQY
. TRBD1 TRBV29-1 SATMAGGAGSGYT
. . TRBV6-5 ASSYSPDKTEAF
. . TRBV28 ASIGEVYGYT
. TRBD2 TRBV5-5 ASSLAASGGLGNPNEQF
. . TRBV29-1 SVEVVGTGELF
. . TRBV29-1 SVGEQETQY
. . TRBV28 ASSPLFPARYIQY
. . TRBV5-5 ASSTGSTEAF
. . TRBV27 ASSSVRSASRQQETQY
once . TRBV7-9 ASSLKGGGIPSYEQY
once . TRBV5-4 ASSAGLRASNYGYT
. . TRBV7-9 ASSLGLAADTQY
. . TRBV7-2 ASSLVLDAKNIQY
. TRBD1 TRBV29-1 SVERQGTYEQY
. TRBD1 TRBV29-1 SVEGRDRVENYGYT
. TRBD1 TRBV9 ASSGGQGAAEQY
. . TRBV19 ASSISGTQETQY
. . TRBV6-6 ASITGNYGYT
. TRBD1 TRBV11-2 ASSARGTGKNIQY
. TRBD1 TRBV7-9 ASSSGTVHYEQY
. TRBD1 TRBV9 ASSVAGQGFMNTEAF
. . TRBV7-2 ASSLALTDYGYT
. . TRBV28 ASSLVGAGPQETQY
. TRBD2 TRBV27 ASCSGGGTDTQY
. . TRBV19 ASSIESNQPQH
. . TRBV6-1 ASSVYRGGFPGELF
. TRBD2 TRBV27 ASSITSGSLTGELF
. . TRBV14 ASSPSWTARGYT
. . TRBV6-1 ASRTGGSSPLH